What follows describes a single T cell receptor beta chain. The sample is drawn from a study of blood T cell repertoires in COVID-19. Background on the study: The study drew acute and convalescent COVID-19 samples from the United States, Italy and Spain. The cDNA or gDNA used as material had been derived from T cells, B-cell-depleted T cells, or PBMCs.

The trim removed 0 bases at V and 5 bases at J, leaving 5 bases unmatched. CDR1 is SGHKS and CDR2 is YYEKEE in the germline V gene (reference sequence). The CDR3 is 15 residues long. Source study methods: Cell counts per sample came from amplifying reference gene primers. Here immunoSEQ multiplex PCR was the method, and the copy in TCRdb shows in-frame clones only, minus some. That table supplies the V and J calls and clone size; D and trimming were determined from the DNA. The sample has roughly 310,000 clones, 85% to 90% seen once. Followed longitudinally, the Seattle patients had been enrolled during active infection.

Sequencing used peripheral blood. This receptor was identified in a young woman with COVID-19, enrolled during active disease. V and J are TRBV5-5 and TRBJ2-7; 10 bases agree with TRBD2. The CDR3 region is CASSLVASGSHEQYF. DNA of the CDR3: TGTGCCAGCAGCTTGGTAGCTAGCGGGAGCCACGAGCAGTACTTC.